This T cell receptor beta chain was sequenced during a study of shared clonotypes between healthy human individuals. Clones were sequenced by immunoSEQ multiplex PCR, and TCRdb holds only the in-frame ones, with some missing. The data contain over 2 million clones, around 96% of them singletons. As concerns this clone: Since no conserved phenylalanine or tryptophan closes the CDR3, a read error is the likely cause.

Positively selected for CCR7, the CD45RO-negative cells used as naive CD8 cells excluded terminally differentiated effector memory CD45RA+ cells. This clonotype was obtained from a man between 18 and 35 years old in good health. Source material: naive CD8+ T cells sorted from blood.

CDR3 bases: TGTGCCAGCAGTCGACAAGGAACCTACGAGCAGTACTCC. It is translated as CASSRQGTYEQYS. This sequence joins TRBV7-9 and TRBJ2-7; D gene unclear. This CDR3 spans 13 amino acids. CDR1 and CDR2 from the germline V gene are SEHNR and FQNEAQ (reference sequence). V lost 6 bases and J lost 2, with 11 bases in between.